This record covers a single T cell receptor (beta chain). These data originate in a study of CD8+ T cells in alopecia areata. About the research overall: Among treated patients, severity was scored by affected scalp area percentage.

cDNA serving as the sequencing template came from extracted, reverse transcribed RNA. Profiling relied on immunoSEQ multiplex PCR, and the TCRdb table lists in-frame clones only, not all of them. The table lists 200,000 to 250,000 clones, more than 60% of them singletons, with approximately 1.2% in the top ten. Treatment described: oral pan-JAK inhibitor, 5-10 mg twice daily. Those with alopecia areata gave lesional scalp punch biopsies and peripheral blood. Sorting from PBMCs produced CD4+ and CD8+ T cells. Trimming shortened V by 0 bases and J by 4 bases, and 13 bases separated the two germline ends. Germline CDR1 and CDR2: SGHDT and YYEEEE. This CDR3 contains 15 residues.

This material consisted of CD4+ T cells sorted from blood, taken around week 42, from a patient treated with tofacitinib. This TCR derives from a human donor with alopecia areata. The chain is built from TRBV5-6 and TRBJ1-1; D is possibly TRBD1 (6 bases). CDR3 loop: CASSLVSGGITEAFF. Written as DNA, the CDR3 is TGTGCCAGCAGCTTGGTGTCTGGGGGCATCACTGAAGCTTTCTTT.